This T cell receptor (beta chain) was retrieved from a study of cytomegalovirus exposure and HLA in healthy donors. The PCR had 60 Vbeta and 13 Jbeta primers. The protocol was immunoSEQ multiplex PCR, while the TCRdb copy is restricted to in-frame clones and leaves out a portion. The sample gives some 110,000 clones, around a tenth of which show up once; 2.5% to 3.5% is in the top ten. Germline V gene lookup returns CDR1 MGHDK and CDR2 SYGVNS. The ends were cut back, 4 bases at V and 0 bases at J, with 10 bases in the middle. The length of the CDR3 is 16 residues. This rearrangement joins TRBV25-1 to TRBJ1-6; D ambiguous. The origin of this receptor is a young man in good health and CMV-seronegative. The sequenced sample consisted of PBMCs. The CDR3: CASSGGGTSYNSPLHF. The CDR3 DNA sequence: TGTGCCAGCAGTGGCGGCGGAACCTCCTATAATTCACCCCTCCACTTT. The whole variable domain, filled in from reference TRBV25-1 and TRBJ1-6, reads EADIYQTPRYLVIGTGKKITLECSQTMGHDKMYWYQQDPGMELHLIHYSYGVNSTEKGDLSSESTVSRIRTEHFPLTLESARPSHTSQYLCASSGGGTSYNSPLHFGNGTRLTVT.